The rows below give T cell receptor beta chains drawn from one sample of a study of graft-versus-host responses after intestinal transplantation. Generated by immunoSEQ multiplex PCR, the TCRdb table keeps only in-frame clones and is missing some. The data show about 10,000 clones, roughly 92% seen once. This sample comprised PBMCs, obtained roughly six weeks after intestinal transplantation. These receptors originate from a human patient who received an intestinal transplant, so some T cells may come from the graft donor. CDR3s include the opening cysteine and the closing phenylalanine or tryptophan.

v_call,j_call,cdr3_aa
TRBV18,TRBJ1-1,CASSDTLRGTEAFF
TRBV7-3,TRBJ1-1,CASSGTGMNTEAFF
TRBV2,TRBJ1-2,CASSLALGYTF
TRBV2,TRBJ1-1,CASSPRNWTGGAFF
TRBV5-1,TRBJ2-1,CASSLELNNNEQFF
TRBV6-6,TRBJ1-1,CASSYRTEAFF
TRBV9,TRBJ2-2,CASSVGAGLNTGELFF
TRBV7-3,TRBJ2-3,CASSLGTGDWDTQYF
TRBV6-1,TRBJ2-1,CASSWGWNNEQFF
TRBV6-5,TRBJ1-1,CASSISDRGTEAFF
TRBV4-1,TRBJ1-5,CASSQGLAGKGDQPQHF
TRBV12-5,TRBJ1-2,CASGLEGQDNYGYTF
TRBV9,TRBJ1-2,CASSVDIGTGDYGYTF
TRBV7-9,TRBJ2-3,CASSLGRGSTDTQYF
TRBV5-1,TRBJ1-2,CASSKDPGGTYGYTF
TRBV6-1,TRBJ1-3,CASSFRQGTGNTIYF
TRBV27,TRBJ1-5,CASRPQQENQPQHF
TRBV5-6,TRBJ2-7,CASSLGGGEQYF
TRBV27,TRBJ2-7,CASNRQGAGEQYF
TRBV2,TRBJ2-7,CASVGAMTDSYEQYF
TRBV18,TRBJ2-7,CASSPGGIRYEQYF
TRBV4-2,TRBJ2-2,CASSQGRGGAGELFF
TRBV6-4,TRBJ2-3,CASSDGSGGADTQYF
TRBV4-1,TRBJ1-5,CASSQDGGTNQPQHF
TRBV11-1,TRBJ1-6,CASSLAGSINSPLHF
TRBV15,TRBJ1-6,CATSAGDSIWSPLHF
TRBV4-2,TRBJ1-1,CASSQDWAGWTEAFF
TRBV11-2,TRBJ2-7,CASSHPGTGPYEQYF
TRBV9,TRBJ1-6,CASSPDRGPTNSPLHF
TRBV18,TRBJ1-1,CASSRTGGNTEAFF
TRBV4-1,TRBJ1-2,CASSQEWEFDYGYTF
TRBV5-1,TRBJ1-2,CASSQNPGTEYGYTF
TRBV5-1,TRBJ1-1,CASSLASDLGANTEAFF
TRBV5-8,TRBJ1-1,CASSFDIWPANTEAFF
TRBV7-9,TRBJ2-7,CASATGSYEQYF
TRBV12-1,TRBJ1-6,CASSPRRNSPLHF
TRBV10-3,TRBJ2-2,CAISDSVPLTGELFF
TRBV7-8,TRBJ2-5,CASSLLAGGRGQETQYF
TRBV19,TRBJ2-7,CASRGDYSYEQYF
TRBV19,TRBJ1-1,CASAFMNTEAFF
TRBV19,TRBJ2-1,CASSTLAGTSSEQFF
TRBV6-6,TRBJ1-2,CASAWSLGRTKYGYTF
TRBV29-1,TRBJ1-1,CSVEVDTEAFF
TRBV9,TRBJ1-1,CASSDQGGNAFF
TRBV6-1,TRBJ1-6,CASSIQPLGSPLHF
TRBV2,TRBJ2-7,CASRGPYEQYF
TRBV19,TRBJ1-5,CASHPETGVFEPQHF
TRBV2,TRBJ2-1,CASKWTEYNEQFF
TRBV5-1,TRBJ1-1,CASTSLGAAEAFF
TRBV9,TRBJ1-2,CASSREDRGLSGYTF
TRBV5-1,TRBJ2-3,CASSYRDNTDTQYF
TRBV6-5,TRBJ1-6,CASSYLDSPSPLHF
TRBV7-3,TRBJ2-2,CASSLDQTNTGELFF
TRBV2,TRBJ2-6,CASRGLLTAGANVLTF
TRBV29-1,TRBJ2-7,CSVKGQGPYEQYF
TRBV10-3,TRBJ2-7,CAISEGDSSYEQYF
TRBV6-5,TRBJ1-2,CASSPTGTSVYGYTF
TRBV7-9,TRBJ2-1,CASSLPPSVGHEQFF